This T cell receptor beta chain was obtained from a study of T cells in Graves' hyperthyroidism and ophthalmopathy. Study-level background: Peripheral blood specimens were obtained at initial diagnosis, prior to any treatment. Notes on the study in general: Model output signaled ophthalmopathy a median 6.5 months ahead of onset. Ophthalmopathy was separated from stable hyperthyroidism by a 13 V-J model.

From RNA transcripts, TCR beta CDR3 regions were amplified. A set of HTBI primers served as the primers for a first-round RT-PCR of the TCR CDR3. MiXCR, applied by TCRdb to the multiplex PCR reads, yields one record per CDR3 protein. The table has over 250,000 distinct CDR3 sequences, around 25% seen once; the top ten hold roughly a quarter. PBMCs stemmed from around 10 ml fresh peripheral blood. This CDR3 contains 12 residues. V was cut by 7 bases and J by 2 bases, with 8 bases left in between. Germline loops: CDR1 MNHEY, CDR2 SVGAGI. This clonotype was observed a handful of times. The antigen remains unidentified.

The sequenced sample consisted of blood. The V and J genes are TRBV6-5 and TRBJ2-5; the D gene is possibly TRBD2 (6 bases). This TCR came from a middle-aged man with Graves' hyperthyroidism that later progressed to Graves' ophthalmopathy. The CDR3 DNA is TGTGCCAGCATGGGACTTCAAGAGACCCAGTACTTC. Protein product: CASMGLQETQYF.